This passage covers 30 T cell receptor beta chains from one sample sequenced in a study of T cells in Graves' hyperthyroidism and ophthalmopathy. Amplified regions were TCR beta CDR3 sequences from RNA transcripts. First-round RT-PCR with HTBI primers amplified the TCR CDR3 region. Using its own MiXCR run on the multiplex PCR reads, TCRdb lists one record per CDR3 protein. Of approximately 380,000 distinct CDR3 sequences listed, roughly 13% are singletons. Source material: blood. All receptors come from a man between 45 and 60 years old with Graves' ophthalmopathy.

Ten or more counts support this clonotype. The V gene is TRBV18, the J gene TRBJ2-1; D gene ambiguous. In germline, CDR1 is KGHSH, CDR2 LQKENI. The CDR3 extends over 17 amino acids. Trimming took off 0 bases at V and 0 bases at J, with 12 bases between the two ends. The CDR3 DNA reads TGTGCCAGCTCACCACCCGGAAGGCAGAGCTCCTACAATGAGCAGTTCTTC. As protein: CASSPPGRQSSYNEQFF.

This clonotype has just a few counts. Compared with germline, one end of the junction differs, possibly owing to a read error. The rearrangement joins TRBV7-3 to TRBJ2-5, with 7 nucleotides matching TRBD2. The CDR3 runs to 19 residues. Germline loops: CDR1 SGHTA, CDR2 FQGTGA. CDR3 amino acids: CASNLSGRLSGAGQETQYF. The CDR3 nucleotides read TGTGCCAGCAACTTAAGTGGTCGGTTGAGCGGGGCAGGCCAAGAGACCCAGTACTTC.

This chain's CDR3 is CASRRTGQFANEKLFF. The DNA of the CDR3 is TGTGCCAGTCGAAGGACAGGGCAGTTCGCTAATGAAAAACTGTTTTTT. The J gene is TRBJ1-4, the V gene TRBV2; 8 positions agree with TRBD1. The CDR3 covers 16 residues. J gave up 3 bases and V 9 bases, and 12 bases lay outside the gene matches. Germline V gene lookup returns CDR1 SNHLY and CDR2 FYNNEI.

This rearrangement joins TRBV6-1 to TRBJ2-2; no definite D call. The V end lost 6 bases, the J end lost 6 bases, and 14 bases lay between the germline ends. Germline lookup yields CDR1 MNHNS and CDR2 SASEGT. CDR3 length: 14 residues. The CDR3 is CASSPVVLAGELFF. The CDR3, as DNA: TGTGCCAGCAGCCCGGTTGTATTGGCCGGGGAGCTGTTTTTT.

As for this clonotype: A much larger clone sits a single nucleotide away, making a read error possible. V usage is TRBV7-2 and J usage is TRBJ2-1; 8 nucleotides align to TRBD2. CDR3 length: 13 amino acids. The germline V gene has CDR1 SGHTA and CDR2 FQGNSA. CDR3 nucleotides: TGTGCCAGCACTAAGCGGGGGTACAATGAGCAGCTCTTC. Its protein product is CASTKRGYNEQLF.

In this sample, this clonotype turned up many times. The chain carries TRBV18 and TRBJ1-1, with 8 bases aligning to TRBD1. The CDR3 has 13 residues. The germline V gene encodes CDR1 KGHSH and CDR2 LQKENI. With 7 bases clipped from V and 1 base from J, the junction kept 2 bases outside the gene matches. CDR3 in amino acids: CASLGQENTEAFF. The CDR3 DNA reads TGTGCCAGCTTGGGACAGGAGAACACTGAAGCTTTCTTT. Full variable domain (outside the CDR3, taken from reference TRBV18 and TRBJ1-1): NAGVMQNPRHLVRRRGQEARLRCSPMKGHSHVYWYRQLPEEGLKFMVYLQKENIIDESGMPKERFSAEFPKEGPSILRIQQVVRGDSAAYFCASLGQENTEAFFGQGTRLTVV.

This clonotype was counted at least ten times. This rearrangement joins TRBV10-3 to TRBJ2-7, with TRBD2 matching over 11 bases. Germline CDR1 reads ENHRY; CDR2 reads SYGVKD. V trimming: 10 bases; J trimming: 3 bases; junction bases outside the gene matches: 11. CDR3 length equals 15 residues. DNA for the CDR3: TGTGCCACCAGAACCGGGACTAGCGGCTACTACGAGCAGTACTTC. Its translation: CATRTGTSGYYEQYF.

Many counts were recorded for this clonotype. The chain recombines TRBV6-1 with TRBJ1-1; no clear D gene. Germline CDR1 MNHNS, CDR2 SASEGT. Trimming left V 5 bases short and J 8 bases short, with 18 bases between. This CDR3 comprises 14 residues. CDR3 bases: TGTGCCAGCAGTTATTTAGGAGGGAATAGAGAAGCTTTCTTT. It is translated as CASSYLGGNREAFF.

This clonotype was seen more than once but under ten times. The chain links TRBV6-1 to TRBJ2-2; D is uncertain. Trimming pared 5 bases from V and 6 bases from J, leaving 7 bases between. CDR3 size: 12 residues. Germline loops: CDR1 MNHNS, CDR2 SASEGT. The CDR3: CASSPIPGELFF. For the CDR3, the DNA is TGTGCCAGCAGTCCAATCCCCGGGGAGCTGTTTTTT.

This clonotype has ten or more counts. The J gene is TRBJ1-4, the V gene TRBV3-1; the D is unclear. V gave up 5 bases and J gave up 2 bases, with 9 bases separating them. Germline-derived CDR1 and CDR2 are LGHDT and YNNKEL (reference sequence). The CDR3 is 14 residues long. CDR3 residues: CASSSIWTNEKLFF. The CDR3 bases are TGTGCCAGCAGCTCCATTTGGACTAATGAAAAACTGTTTTTT.

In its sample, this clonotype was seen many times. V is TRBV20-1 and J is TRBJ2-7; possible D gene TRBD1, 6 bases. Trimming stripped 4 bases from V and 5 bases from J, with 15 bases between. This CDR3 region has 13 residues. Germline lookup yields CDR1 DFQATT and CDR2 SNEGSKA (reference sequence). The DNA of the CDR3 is TGCAGTGCTATTTTGACAGGACGTAACGAGCAGTACTTC. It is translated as CSAILTGRNEQYF.

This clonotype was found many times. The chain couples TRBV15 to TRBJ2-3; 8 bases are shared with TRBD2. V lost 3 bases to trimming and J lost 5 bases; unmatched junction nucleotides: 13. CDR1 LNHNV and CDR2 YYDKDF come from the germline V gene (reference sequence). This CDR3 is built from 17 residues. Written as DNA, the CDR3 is TGTGCCACCAGCAGTCCTTCACGGGGGGGGCGGGAAGATACGCAGTATTTT. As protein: CATSSPSRGGREDTQYF.

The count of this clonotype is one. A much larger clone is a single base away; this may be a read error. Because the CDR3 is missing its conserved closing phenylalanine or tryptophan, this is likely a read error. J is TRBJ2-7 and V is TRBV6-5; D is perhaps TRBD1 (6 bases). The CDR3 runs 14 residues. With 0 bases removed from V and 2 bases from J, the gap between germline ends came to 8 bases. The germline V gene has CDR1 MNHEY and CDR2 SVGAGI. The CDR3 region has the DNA TGTGCCAGCAGTTACTCGGGGGCCACCTACGAGCAGTACCTC. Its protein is CASSYSGATYEQYL.

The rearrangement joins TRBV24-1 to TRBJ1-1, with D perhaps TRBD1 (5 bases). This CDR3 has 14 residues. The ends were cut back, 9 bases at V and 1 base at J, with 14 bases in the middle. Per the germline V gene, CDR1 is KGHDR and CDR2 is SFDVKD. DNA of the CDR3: TGTGCCACCTCCCGCGGGGGGAAGAACACTGAAGCTTTCTTT. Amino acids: CATSRGGKNTEAFF.

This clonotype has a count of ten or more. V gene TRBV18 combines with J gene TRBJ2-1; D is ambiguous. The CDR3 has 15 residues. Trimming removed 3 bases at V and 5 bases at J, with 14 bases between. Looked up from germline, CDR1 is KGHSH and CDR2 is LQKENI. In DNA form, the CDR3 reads TGTGCCAGCTCACCCACTACCATAAAGGACAATGAGCAGTTCTTC. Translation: CASSPTTIKDNEQFF.

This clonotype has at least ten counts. In nucleotides, the CDR3 is TGTGCCAGCAGCCTGGGACATACCATGAACACTGAAGCTTTCTTT. Translated, it gives CASSLGHTMNTEAFF. This chain joins TRBV3-1 and TRBJ1-1, with a possible D match to TRBD1 (6 bases). In germline, CDR1 is LGHDT, CDR2 YNNKEL (reference sequence). The CDR3 has 15 residues. The ends were cut back, 4 bases at V and 0 bases at J, with 12 bases in the middle.

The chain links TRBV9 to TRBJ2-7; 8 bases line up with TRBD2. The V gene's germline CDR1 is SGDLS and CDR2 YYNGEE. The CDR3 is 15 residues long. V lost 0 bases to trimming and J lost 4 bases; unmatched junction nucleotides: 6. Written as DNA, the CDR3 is TGTGCCAGCAGCGTAGCTGGGACTAGTGATTACGAGCAGTACTTC. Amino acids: CASSVAGTSDYEQYF.

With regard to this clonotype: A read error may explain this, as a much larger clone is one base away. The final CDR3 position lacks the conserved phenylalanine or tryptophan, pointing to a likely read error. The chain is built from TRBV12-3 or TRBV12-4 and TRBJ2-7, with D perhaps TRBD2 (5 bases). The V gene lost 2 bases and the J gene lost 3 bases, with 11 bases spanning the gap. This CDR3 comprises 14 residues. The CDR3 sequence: CASSLSGAFYEQYL. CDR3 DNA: TGTGCCAGCAGTTTAAGCGGAGCCTTCTACGAGCAGTACCTC.

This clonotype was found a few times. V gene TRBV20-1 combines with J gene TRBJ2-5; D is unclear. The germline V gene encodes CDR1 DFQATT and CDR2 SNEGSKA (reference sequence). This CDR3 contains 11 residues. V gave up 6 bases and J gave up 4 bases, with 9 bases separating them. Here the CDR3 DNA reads TGCAGTGCAATGGAGTTAGAGACCCAGTACTTC. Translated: CSAMELETQYF.

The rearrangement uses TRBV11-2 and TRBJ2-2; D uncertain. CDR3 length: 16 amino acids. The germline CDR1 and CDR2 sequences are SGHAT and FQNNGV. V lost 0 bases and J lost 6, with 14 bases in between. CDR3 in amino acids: CASSLERSPSPGELFF. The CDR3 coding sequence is TGTGCCAGCAGCTTAGAGAGGAGCCCCTCACCCGGGGAGCTGTTTTTT.

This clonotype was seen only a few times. The CDR3 DNA follows: TGTGCCAGCAGCGTTGGGACAGTTGGAGATACGCAGTATTTT. Translated: CASSVGTVGDTQYF. This rearrangement joins TRBV9 to TRBJ2-3, with 7 bases matching TRBD1. CDR1 SGDLS and CDR2 YYNGEE come from the germline V gene. The CDR3 totals 14 residues. Trimming cost V 2 bases and J 5 bases; bases outside gene matches: 5.

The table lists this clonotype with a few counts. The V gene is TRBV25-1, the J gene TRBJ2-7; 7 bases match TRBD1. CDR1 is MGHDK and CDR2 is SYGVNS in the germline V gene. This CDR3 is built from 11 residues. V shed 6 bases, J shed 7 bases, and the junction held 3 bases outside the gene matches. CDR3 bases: TGTGCCAGCAGGACAGGGCAGGAGCAGTACTTC. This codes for CASRTGQEQYF.

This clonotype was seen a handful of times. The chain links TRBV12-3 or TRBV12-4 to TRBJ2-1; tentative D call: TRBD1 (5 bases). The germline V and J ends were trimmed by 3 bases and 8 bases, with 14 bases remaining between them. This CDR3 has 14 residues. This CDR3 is CASSLNMGRDEQFF. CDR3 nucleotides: TGTGCCAGCAGTTTGAATATGGGGCGTGATGAGCAGTTCTTC.

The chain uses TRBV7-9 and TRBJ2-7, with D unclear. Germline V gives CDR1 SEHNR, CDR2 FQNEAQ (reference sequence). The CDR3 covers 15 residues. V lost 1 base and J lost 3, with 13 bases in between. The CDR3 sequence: CASSLEGWSGYEQYF. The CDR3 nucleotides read TGTGCCAGCAGCTTAGAGGGTTGGTCGGGCTACGAGCAGTACTTC.

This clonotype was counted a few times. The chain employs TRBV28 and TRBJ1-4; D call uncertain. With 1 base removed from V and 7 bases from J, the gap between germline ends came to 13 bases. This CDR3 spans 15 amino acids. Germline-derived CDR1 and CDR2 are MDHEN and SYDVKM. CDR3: CASSLSWMGSEKLFF. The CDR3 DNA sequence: TGTGCCAGCAGTTTATCCTGGATGGGAAGTGAAAAACTGTTTTTT.

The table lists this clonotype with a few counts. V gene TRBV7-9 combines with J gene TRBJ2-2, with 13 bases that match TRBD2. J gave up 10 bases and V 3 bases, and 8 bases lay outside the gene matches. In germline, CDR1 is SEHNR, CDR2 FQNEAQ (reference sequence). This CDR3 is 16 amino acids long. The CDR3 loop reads CASSFTSGRASAELFF. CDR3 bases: TGTGCCAGCAGCTTCACTAGCGGGAGGGCCTCAGCGGAGCTGTTTTTT.

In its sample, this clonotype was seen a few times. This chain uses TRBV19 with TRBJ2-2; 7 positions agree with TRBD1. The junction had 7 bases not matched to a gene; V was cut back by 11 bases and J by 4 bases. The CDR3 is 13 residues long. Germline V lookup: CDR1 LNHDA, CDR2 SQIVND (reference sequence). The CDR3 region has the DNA TGTGCCTCTCAGGGGGAAGTCACCGGGGAGCTGTTTTTT. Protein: CASQGEVTGELFF.

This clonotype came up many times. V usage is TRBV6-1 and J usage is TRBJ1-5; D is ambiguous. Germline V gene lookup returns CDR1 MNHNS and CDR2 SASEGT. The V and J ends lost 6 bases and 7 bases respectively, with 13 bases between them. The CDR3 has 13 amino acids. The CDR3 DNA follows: TGTGCCAGCAGCGAACAAAAGGAACAGCCCCAGCATTTT. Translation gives CASSEQKEQPQHF.

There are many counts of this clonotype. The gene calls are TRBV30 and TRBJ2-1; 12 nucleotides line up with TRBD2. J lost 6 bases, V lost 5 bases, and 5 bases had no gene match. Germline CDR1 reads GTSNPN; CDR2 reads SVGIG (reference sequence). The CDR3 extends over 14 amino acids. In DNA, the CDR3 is TGTGCCTGGGAACTAGCGGGAGGTTCCAATGAGCAGTTCTTC. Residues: CAWELAGGSNEQFF.

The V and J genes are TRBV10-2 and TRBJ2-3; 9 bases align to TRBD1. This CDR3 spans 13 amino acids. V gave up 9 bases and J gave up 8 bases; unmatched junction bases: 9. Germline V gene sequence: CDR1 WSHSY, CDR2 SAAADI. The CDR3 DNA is TGCGCCAGGTACAGGGGGCTGAGCAGTACGCAGTATTTT. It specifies CARYRGLSSTQYF.